The rows below give T cell receptor beta chains drawn from one sample of a study of technical replicates of blood from a handful of donors. TCRdb's copy holds only in-frame clones and misses some; the assay was immunoSEQ multiplex PCR. The repertoire holds tens of thousands of clones, with about 94% as singletons. The material sequenced was T cells isolated from PBMCs. The receptors stem from a human donor in good health. Both conserved end residues are part of each CDR3. A D gene is named only where the DNA matches it firmly. Clone size is given for some rows only: seen once, a few or many times, or a class if the clone is expanded.

clone_size: .; j_call: TRBJ2-7; v_call: TRBV29-1; d_call: .; cdr3_length: 11; cdr3_nt: TGCAGCGTTGGGAGGCGGGGCGAGCAGTACTTC; cdr3_aa: CSVGRRGEQYF
clone_size: .; j_call: TRBJ2-2; v_call: TRBV11-2; d_call: .; cdr3_length: 14; cdr3_nt: TGTGCCAGCAGCCTGAACGCGGTGACCGGGGAGCTGTTTTTT; cdr3_aa: CASSLNAVTGELFF
clone_size: .; j_call: TRBJ2-3; v_call: TRBV9; d_call: .; cdr3_length: 14; cdr3_nt: TGTGCCAGCAGCTTTGCGGAGGGGCCAAGTACGCAGTATTTT; cdr3_aa: CASSFAEGPSTQYF
clone_size: .; j_call: TRBJ2-7; v_call: TRBV27; d_call: .; cdr3_length: 17; cdr3_nt: TGTGCCAGCAGTTTCGGAGTCTCGGGAGTCAGCTCCTACGAGCAGTACTTC; cdr3_aa: CASSFGVSGVSSYEQYF
clone_size: .; j_call: TRBJ1-2; v_call: TRBV11-3; d_call: .; cdr3_length: 11; cdr3_nt: TGTGCCAGCAGACTGGGCAGCGGCTACACCTTC; cdr3_aa: CASRLGSGYTF
clone_size: .; j_call: TRBJ1-4; v_call: TRBV11-2; d_call: .; cdr3_length: 14; cdr3_nt: TGTGCCAGCAGCCCCTGGAGGTCTAATGAAAAACTGTTTTTT; cdr3_aa: CASSPWRSNEKLFF
clone_size: .; j_call: TRBJ2-2; v_call: TRBV7-3; d_call: TRBD1; cdr3_length: 20; cdr3_nt: TGTGCCAGCAGCTTATACGTCGGACAGGGATATAGCTATCGGACCGGGGAGCTGTTTTTT; cdr3_aa: CASSLYVGQGYSYRTGELFF
clone_size: once; j_call: TRBJ2-1; v_call: TRBV11-1; d_call: TRBD2; cdr3_length: 14; cdr3_nt: TGTGCCAGCAGCTCGACTAGCGGGGACAATGAGCAGTTCTTC; cdr3_aa: CASSSTSGDNEQFF
clone_size: once; j_call: TRBJ2-1; v_call: TRBV11-2; d_call: TRBD1; cdr3_length: 14; cdr3_nt: TGTGCCAGCAAGCTTGGACAGGGGATTTATGAGCAGTTCTTC; cdr3_aa: CASKLGQGIYEQFF
clone_size: .; j_call: TRBJ1-2; v_call: TRBV6-1; d_call: .; cdr3_length: 14; cdr3_nt: TGTGCCAGCAGTGAAGCCGCGGGGAACTATGGCTACACCTTC; cdr3_aa: CASSEAAGNYGYTF
clone_size: .; j_call: TRBJ1-4; v_call: TRBV18; d_call: .; cdr3_length: 14; cdr3_nt: TGTGCCAGCTCACCGGACAGATTTAATGAAAAACTGTTTTTT; cdr3_aa: CASSPDRFNEKLFF
clone_size: .; j_call: TRBJ2-1; v_call: TRBV11-3; d_call: .; cdr3_length: 16; cdr3_nt: TGTGCCAGCAGCTTAGTCACCCTGAGCTCCTACAATGAGCAGTTCTTC; cdr3_aa: CASSLVTLSSYNEQFF
clone_size: .; j_call: TRBJ1-3; v_call: TRBV6-1; d_call: TRBD1; cdr3_length: 11; cdr3_nt: TGTGCCAGCATCGAGGGACAGACCATATATTTT; cdr3_aa: CASIEGQTIYF
clone_size: .; j_call: TRBJ2-7; v_call: TRBV7-9; d_call: .; cdr3_length: 11; cdr3_nt: TGTGCCAGCAGCTTACGCTACGAGCAGTACTTC; cdr3_aa: CASSLRYEQYF
clone_size: .; j_call: TRBJ1-2; v_call: TRBV6-4; d_call: .; cdr3_length: 13; cdr3_nt: TGTGCCAGCAGCCCAACTTATAACTATGGCTACACCTTC; cdr3_aa: CASSPTYNYGYTF
clone_size: .; j_call: TRBJ2-5; v_call: TRBV7-6; d_call: TRBD1; cdr3_length: 15; cdr3_nt: TGTGCCAGCAGCCCTGACAGGGGGTCTGGGGGGACCCAGTACTTC; cdr3_aa: CASSPDRGSGGTQYF
clone_size: .; j_call: TRBJ2-5; v_call: TRBV15; d_call: TRBD2; cdr3_length: 19; cdr3_nt: TGTGCCACCAGCAGAGTGCGACTAGCGGGAGTGGGAGTTTGGGAGACCCAGTACTTC; cdr3_aa: CATSRVRLAGVGVWETQYF
clone_size: once; j_call: TRBJ2-5; v_call: TRBV7-3; d_call: TRBD2; cdr3_length: 16; cdr3_nt: TGTGCCAGCAGCTCAGGACTAGCGGGGGCCCAAGAGACCCAGTACTTC; cdr3_aa: CASSSGLAGAQETQYF
clone_size: .; j_call: TRBJ2-3; v_call: TRBV29-1; d_call: TRBD2; cdr3_length: 18; cdr3_nt: TGCAGCGTTGAAGCCCCTCGGACTAGCGCACCTAGCACAGATACGCAGTATTTT; cdr3_aa: CSVEAPRTSAPSTDTQYF
clone_size: .; j_call: TRBJ1-2; v_call: TRBV30; d_call: .; cdr3_length: 10; cdr3_nt: TGTGCCTCCTCGTTCTATGGCTACACCTTC; cdr3_aa: CASSFYGYTF
clone_size: .; j_call: TRBJ2-3; v_call: TRBV7-9; d_call: TRBD1; cdr3_length: 16; cdr3_nt: TGTGCCAGCAGCTGGGACAGGGTAACCCCCACAGATACGCAGTATTTT; cdr3_aa: CASSWDRVTPTDTQYF
clone_size: once; j_call: TRBJ2-1; v_call: TRBV29-1; d_call: TRBD2; cdr3_length: 14; cdr3_nt: TGCAGCGTCGTTACCGGGACTAGTGGTTACGAGCAGTTCTTC; cdr3_aa: CSVVTGTSGYEQFF
clone_size: .; j_call: TRBJ2-3; v_call: TRBV5-1; d_call: .; cdr3_length: 14; cdr3_nt: TGCGCCAGCAGCTTGAGTGGCCTCACAGATACGCAGTATTTT; cdr3_aa: CASSLSGLTDTQYF
clone_size: once; j_call: TRBJ2-3; v_call: TRBV6-6; d_call: TRBD1; cdr3_length: 15; cdr3_nt: TGTGCCAGCAGTTACCTGAGGGGGCGATGGAATACGCAGTATTTT; cdr3_aa: CASSYLRGRWNTQYF
clone_size: .; j_call: TRBJ1-2; v_call: TRBV19; d_call: .; cdr3_length: 13; cdr3_nt: TGTGCCAGTTCGAAAGACAAGAGCTTAAGCTACACCTTC; cdr3_aa: CASSKDKSLSYTF
clone_size: once; j_call: TRBJ2-7; v_call: TRBV5-1; d_call: TRBD2; cdr3_length: 15; cdr3_nt: TGCGCCAGCAGCTTCGTTAGCGGGGGAGCCTACGAGCAGTACTTC; cdr3_aa: CASSFVSGGAYEQYF
clone_size: once; j_call: TRBJ2-3; v_call: TRBV5-1; d_call: TRBD2; cdr3_length: 16; cdr3_nt: TGCGCCAGCAGGACCCGGGGGGGGAGAGGGACAGATACGCAGTATTTT; cdr3_aa: CASRTRGGRGTDTQYF
clone_size: .; j_call: TRBJ2-1; v_call: TRBV27; d_call: TRBD1; cdr3_length: 15; cdr3_nt: TGTGCCAGCAGTAAGGGACAGGGGGTTTACAATGAGCAGTTCTTC; cdr3_aa: CASSKGQGVYNEQFF
clone_size: .; j_call: TRBJ1-2; v_call: TRBV6-1; d_call: .; cdr3_length: 14; cdr3_nt: TGTGCCAGCAGTGATCAGCAGACTGTCTATGGCTACACCTTC; cdr3_aa: CASSDQQTVYGYTF
clone_size: once; j_call: TRBJ2-5; v_call: TRBV19; d_call: .; cdr3_length: 13; cdr3_nt: TGTGCCAGTAGTGGACAGTTCCAAGAGACCCAGTACTTC; cdr3_aa: CASSGQFQETQYF
clone_size: .; j_call: TRBJ2-3; v_call: TRBV27; d_call: .; cdr3_length: 14; cdr3_nt: TGTGCCAGCAGTTTATCGGCAGGGACAGATACGCAGTATTTT; cdr3_aa: CASSLSAGTDTQYF
clone_size: .; j_call: TRBJ1-4; v_call: TRBV2; d_call: .; cdr3_length: 13; cdr3_nt: TGTGCCAGCACTGCCGCTTTGGGGAGAAAACTGTTTTTT; cdr3_aa: CASTAALGRKLFF
clone_size: .; j_call: TRBJ2-3; v_call: TRBV4-1; d_call: .; cdr3_length: 15; cdr3_nt: TGCGCCAGCGGGGCGCGGGGCCATGTACAAGATACGCAGTATTTT; cdr3_aa: CASGARGHVQDTQYF
clone_size: .; j_call: TRBJ2-3; v_call: TRBV19; d_call: TRBD1; cdr3_length: 14; cdr3_nt: TGTGCCAGTAGTATGAGACAGGGCCCAGATACGCAGTATTTT; cdr3_aa: CASSMRQGPDTQYF
clone_size: .; j_call: TRBJ1-4; v_call: TRBV11-2; d_call: TRBD1; cdr3_length: 17; cdr3_nt: TGTGCCAGCAGCTTATTAGTACCGGGACAGCCAAATGAAAAACTGTTTTTT; cdr3_aa: CASSLLVPGQPNEKLFF
clone_size: .; j_call: TRBJ2-7; v_call: TRBV2; d_call: TRBD2; cdr3_length: 13; cdr3_nt: TGTGCCAGCAGTCTAGCGGCTACCTACGAGCAGTACTTC; cdr3_aa: CASSLAATYEQYF
clone_size: .; j_call: TRBJ2-7; v_call: TRBV9; d_call: .; cdr3_length: 14; cdr3_nt: TGTGCCAGCAGCGTAGGTGGGAGTGTCTACGAGCAGTACTTC; cdr3_aa: CASSVGGSVYEQYF
clone_size: .; j_call: TRBJ1-2; v_call: TRBV7-3; d_call: TRBD1; cdr3_length: 13; cdr3_nt: TGTGCCAGCAGCGCCACAGGGGGCCATGGCTACACCTTC; cdr3_aa: CASSATGGHGYTF
clone_size: .; j_call: TRBJ2-5; v_call: TRBV5-1; d_call: TRBD1; cdr3_length: 16; cdr3_nt: TGCGCCAGCAGCTCCTCCGGGACAGGGGGAGGAGAGACCCAGTACTTC; cdr3_aa: CASSSSGTGGGETQYF
clone_size: .; j_call: TRBJ2-7; v_call: TRBV5-1; d_call: .; cdr3_length: 16; cdr3_nt: TGCGCCAGCAGCTCAGCATCTAGCTCCGAATCCTACGAGCAGTACTTC; cdr3_aa: CASSSASSSESYEQYF
clone_size: .; j_call: TRBJ1-2; v_call: TRBV5-8; d_call: .; cdr3_length: 15; cdr3_nt: TGTGCCAGTAACTACGACAGGCACACTAACTATGGCTACACCTTC; cdr3_aa: CASNYDRHTNYGYTF
clone_size: .; j_call: TRBJ2-3; v_call: TRBV7-9; d_call: TRBD2; cdr3_length: 16; cdr3_nt: TGTGCCAGCAGCTTAGCGGGGGGGACCTACACAGATACGCAGTATTTT; cdr3_aa: CASSLAGGTYTDTQYF
clone_size: .; j_call: TRBJ2-3; v_call: TRBV2; d_call: TRBD1; cdr3_length: 13; cdr3_nt: TGTGCCAGCAGGCCCGAGACAGGGGGCGGGGGGTATTTT; cdr3_aa: CASRPETGGGGYF
clone_size: .; j_call: TRBJ2-3; v_call: TRBV6-5; d_call: TRBD2; cdr3_length: 15; cdr3_nt: TGTGCCAGCAGTTTTAGACTGGGAGGGACAGATACGCAGTATTTT; cdr3_aa: CASSFRLGGTDTQYF
clone_size: .; j_call: TRBJ2-7; v_call: TRBV19; d_call: TRBD1; cdr3_length: 12; cdr3_nt: TGTGCCAGTAACCAGGGGGCCCACGAGCAGTACTTC; cdr3_aa: CASNQGAHEQYF
clone_size: .; j_call: TRBJ1-2; v_call: TRBV7-9; d_call: TRBD1; cdr3_length: 12; cdr3_nt: TGTGCCAGCAGCTTAGGACAGGGTGGCTACACCTTC; cdr3_aa: CASSLGQGGYTF
clone_size: .; j_call: TRBJ2-6; v_call: TRBV28; d_call: TRBD1; cdr3_length: 18; cdr3_nt: TGTGCCAGCAGGACTCCGGGGACAGGGATTTCTGGGGCCAACGTCCTGACTTTC; cdr3_aa: CASRTPGTGISGANVLTF
clone_size: .; j_call: TRBJ2-1; v_call: TRBV29-1; d_call: TRBD2; cdr3_length: 16; cdr3_nt: TGCAGCGTTGTCAGTTTGTCTAGCGGGAGGGACAATGAGCAGTTCTTC; cdr3_aa: CSVVSLSSGRDNEQFF
clone_size: .; j_call: TRBJ2-6; v_call: TRBV5-3; d_call: .; cdr3_length: 17; cdr3_nt: TGTGCCAGAAGCTTGACGCCCAGGATCTCTGGGGCCAACGTCCTGACTTTC; cdr3_aa: CARSLTPRISGANVLTF
clone_size: .; j_call: TRBJ2-7; v_call: TRBV7-9; d_call: TRBD1; cdr3_length: 16; cdr3_nt: TGTGCCAGCAGCCCGACTCGACAGGGGAGGTCCTACGAGCAGTACTTC; cdr3_aa: CASSPTRQGRSYEQYF
clone_size: once; j_call: TRBJ2-2; v_call: TRBV9; d_call: TRBD2; cdr3_length: 16; cdr3_nt: TGTGCCAGCAGCCCAAGGACTAGCGGGAGTTCCGAGGAGCTGTTTTTT; cdr3_aa: CASSPRTSGSSEELFF
clone_size: .; j_call: TRBJ2-7; v_call: TRBV11-3; d_call: .; cdr3_length: 15; cdr3_nt: TGTGCCAGCAGCTTAGAGTTCGGGGGAGGCTACGAGCAGTACTTC; cdr3_aa: CASSLEFGGGYEQYF
clone_size: .; j_call: TRBJ1-5; v_call: TRBV7-6; d_call: .; cdr3_length: 14; cdr3_nt: TGTGCCAGCAGCTTAGTATTTTCGGGTCAGCCCCAGCATTTT; cdr3_aa: CASSLVFSGQPQHF